This entry features one T cell receptor (beta chain) sequence. Its specificity is not known. This CDR3 contains 12 residues. Germline-derived CDR1 and CDR2 are SNHLY and FYNNEI. The V end lost 6 bases, the J end lost 6 bases, and 9 bases lay between the germline ends. The treatment is: oral pan-JAK inhibitor, 5-10 mg twice daily. This sample is drawn from a study of CD8+ T cells in alopecia areata. General study points: Scalp samples also contribute reads from the resident alphabeta T cells found in normal skin. In scalp and blood during tofacitinib, many expanded lesional clones persisted. Scalp clonality and expanded CD8+ clones among the top 100 were significantly decreased by tofacitinib. Normal scalp showed lower clonality than lesional scalp, especially alopecia totalis/universalis.

Following extraction, RNA underwent reverse transcription to cDNA, which served as the sequencing template. The assay was immunoSEQ multiplex PCR, and TCRdb's table has in-frame clones only and misses some. This table holds more than 150,000 clones, under 60% found once. Sequencing used CD8+ T cells sorted from blood, obtained at week 24, from a patient treated with tofacitinib. This sequence originates from a human donor with alopecia areata. V gene TRBV2 combines with J gene TRBJ1-5; TRBD1 might be the D (5 bases). DNA for the CDR3: TGTGCCAGCAGGACAAGGGGTCAGCCCCAGCATTTT. Its translation: CASRTRGQPQHF.